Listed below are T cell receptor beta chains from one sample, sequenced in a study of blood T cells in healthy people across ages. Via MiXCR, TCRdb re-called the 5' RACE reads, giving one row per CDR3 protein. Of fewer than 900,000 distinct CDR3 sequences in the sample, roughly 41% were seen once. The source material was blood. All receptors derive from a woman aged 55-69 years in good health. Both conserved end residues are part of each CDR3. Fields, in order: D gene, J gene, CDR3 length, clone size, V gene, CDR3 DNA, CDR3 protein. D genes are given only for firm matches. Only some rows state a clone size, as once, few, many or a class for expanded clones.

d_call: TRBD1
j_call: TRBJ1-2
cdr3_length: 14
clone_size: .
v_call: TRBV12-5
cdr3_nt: TGTGCTAGTGGTTTCGGGGGGACAGGGTCCGGCTACACCTTC
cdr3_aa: CASGFGGTGSGYTF

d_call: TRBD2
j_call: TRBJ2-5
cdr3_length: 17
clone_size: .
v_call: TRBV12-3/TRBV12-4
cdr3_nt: TGTGCCAGCAGTTTATTTTGGGTAGCGGGAAAGTCAGAGACCCAGTACTTC
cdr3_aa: CASSLFWVAGKSETQYF

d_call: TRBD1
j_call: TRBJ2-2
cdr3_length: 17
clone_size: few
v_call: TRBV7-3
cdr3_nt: TGTGCCAGCAGCTTAACGTTGGTCGGACAGGGGACCGGGGAGCTGTTTTTT
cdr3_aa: CASSLTLVGQGTGELFF

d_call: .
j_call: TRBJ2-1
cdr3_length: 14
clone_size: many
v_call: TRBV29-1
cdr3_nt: TGCAGCGTTGCGGTTAGCGGTCATCCTAATGAGCAGTTCTTC
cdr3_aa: CSVAVSGHPNEQFF

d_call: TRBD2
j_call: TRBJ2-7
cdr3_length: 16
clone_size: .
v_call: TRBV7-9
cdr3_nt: TGTGCCAGCAGCTTAGCGGGCGGGAGTACGTCCTACGAGCAGTACTTC
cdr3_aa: CASSLAGGSTSYEQYF

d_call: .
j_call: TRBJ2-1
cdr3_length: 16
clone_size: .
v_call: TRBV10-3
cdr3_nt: TGTGCCATCAGTGTGGGGGGGGCTGGAAAATACAATGAGCAGTTCTTC
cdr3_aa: CAISVGGAGKYNEQFF

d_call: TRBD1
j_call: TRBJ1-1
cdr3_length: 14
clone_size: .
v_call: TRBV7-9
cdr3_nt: TGTGCCAGCAGCTCCCAGGGGGCGGAAACTGAAGCTTTCTTT
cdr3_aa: CASSSQGAETEAFF

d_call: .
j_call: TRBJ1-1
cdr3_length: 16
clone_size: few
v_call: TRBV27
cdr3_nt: TGTGCCAGCAGTGAACGCGAGTGGCTTGAGAACACTGAAGCTTTCTTT
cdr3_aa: CASSEREWLENTEAFF

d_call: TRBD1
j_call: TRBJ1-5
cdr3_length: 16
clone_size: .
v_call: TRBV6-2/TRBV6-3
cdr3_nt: TGTGCCAGCAGTGCAATGACAGGGGGCGGTCATCAGCCCCAGCATTTT
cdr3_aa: CASSAMTGGGHQPQHF

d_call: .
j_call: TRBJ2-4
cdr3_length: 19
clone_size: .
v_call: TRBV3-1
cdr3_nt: TGTGCCAGCAGCCAACCCATAAGGGCGGGGTCTTTGCCGGTGCAGGAGCAGTACTTC
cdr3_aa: CASSQPIRAGSLPVQEQYF

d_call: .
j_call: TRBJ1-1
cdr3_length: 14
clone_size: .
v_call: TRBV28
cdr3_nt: TGTGCCAGCAGTTTAGGACAGATTGGGACTGAAGCTTTCTTT
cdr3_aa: CASSLGQIGTEAFF

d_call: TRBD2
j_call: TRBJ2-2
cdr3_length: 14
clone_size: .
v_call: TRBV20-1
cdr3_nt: TGCAGTGCTAGAGGACTAGCGAGCACCGGGGAGCTGTTTTTT
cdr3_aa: CSARGLASTGELFF

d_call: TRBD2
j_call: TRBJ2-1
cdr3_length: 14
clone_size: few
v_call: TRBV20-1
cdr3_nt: TGCAGTGCGCCAGACACTAGCGGGAGCTATGAGCAGTTCTTC
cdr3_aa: CSAPDTSGSYEQFF

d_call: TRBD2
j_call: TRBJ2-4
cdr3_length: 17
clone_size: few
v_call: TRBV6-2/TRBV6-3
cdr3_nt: TGTGCCAGCAGCCTCTGGACTAGCGGGAGCGGTGAAAACATTCAGTACTTC
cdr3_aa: CASSLWTSGSGENIQYF

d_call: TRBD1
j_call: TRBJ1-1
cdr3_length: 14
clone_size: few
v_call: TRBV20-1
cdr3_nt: TGCAGTGCTCGAGGGACAGGGAAAAACACTGAAGCTTTCTTT
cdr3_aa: CSARGTGKNTEAFF

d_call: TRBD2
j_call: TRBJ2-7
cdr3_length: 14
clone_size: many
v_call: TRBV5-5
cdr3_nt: TGTGCCAGCAGCTTTAGCGGGAACTCTGCCGAGCAGTACTTC
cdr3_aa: CASSFSGNSAEQYF

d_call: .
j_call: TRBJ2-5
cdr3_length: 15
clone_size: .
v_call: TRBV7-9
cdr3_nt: TGTGCCAGCAGCCAAAGGGACGTAACCCTTCGGGAGCAGTACTTC
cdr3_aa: CASSQRDVTLREQYF

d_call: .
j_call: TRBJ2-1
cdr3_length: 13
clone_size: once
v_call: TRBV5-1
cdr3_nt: TGCGCCAGCAGCCCAGACAGGCCGGATGAGCAGTTCTTC
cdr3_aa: CASSPDRPDEQFF

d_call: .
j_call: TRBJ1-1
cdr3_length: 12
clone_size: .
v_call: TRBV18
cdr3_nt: TGTGCCAGCTCACCACCGGGAGATGAAGCTTTCTTT
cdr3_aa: CASSPPGDEAFF

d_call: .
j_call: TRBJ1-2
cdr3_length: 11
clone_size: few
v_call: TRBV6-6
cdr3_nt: TGTGCCAACCTGGGTAGCTATGGCTACACCTTC
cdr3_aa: CANLGSYGYTF

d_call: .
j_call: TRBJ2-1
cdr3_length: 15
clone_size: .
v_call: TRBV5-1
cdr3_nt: TGCGCCAGCAGCTTGGGACAGTCCGGACCCAATGAGCAGTTCTTC
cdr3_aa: CASSLGQSGPNEQFF

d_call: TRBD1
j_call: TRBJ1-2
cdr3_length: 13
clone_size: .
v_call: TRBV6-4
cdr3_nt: TGTGCCAGCAGAGTAGACAGGGGCTATGGCTACACCTTC
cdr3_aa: CASRVDRGYGYTF